This TCR beta chain was retrieved from a study of shared clonotypes between healthy human individuals. The protocol was immunoSEQ multiplex PCR, while the TCRdb copy is restricted to in-frame clones and leaves out a portion. Among some 2.3 million clones, just over 90% were seen once, and the ten largest hold approximately 0.4%. There are 14 residues in the CDR3. CDR1 is SNHLY, CDR2 FYNNEI, per germline. Trimming took 2 bases from V and 2 from J, leaving 9 bases between them. Splitting the CD4+ cells yielded a CD45RA+ naive subset and a CD45RA-negative memory subset. The gene calls are TRBV2 and TRBJ2-5; D gene uncertain. This sequence originates from a man aged 18 to 30 in good health. Some clones in this sample may be carry-over from other donors' samples. The sequencing input was naive CD4+ T cells from PBMCs. The subset was: CD45RA+ positively selected. Written as DNA, the CDR3 is TGTGCCAGCAGTGAAAGACCCAGGCAAGAGACCCAGTACTTC. Translation gives CASSERPRQETQYF. The full variable domain, its missing parts supplied by reference TRBV2 and TRBJ2-5, is EPEVTQTPSHQVTQMGQEVILRCVPISNHLYFYWYRQILGQKVEFLVSFYNNEISEKSEIFDDQFSVERPDGSNFTLKIRSTKLEDSAMYFCASSERPRQETQYFGPGTRLLVL.